This is a list of T cell receptor beta chains from one sample in a study of blood T cell repertoires in COVID-19. Repertoires were generated with immunoSEQ multiplex PCR, while TCRdb's copy carries only in-frame clones and drops some. The sample contains about 44,000 clones, approximately 79% of which appear only once. The sequenced sample consisted of peripheral blood. These receptors were obtained from a human donor in a cohort sampled during active COVID-19. Both conserved end residues are part of each CDR3. The D gene is left open where the match is weak. Clone size appears in some rows only: once, few, many, or a class for an expanded clone.

abundance,d_gene,j_gene,v_gene,CDR3aa,CDR3nt
once,TRBD1,TRBJ1-2,TRBV5-1,CASSSGQGAEGYTF,TGCGCCAGCAGCTCCGGACAGGGGGCGGAAGGCTACACCTTC
once,TRBD1,TRBJ1-3,TRBV2,CASSEEIVPGGGSSGNTIYF,TGTGCCAGCAGTGAAGAGATCGTGCCAGGGGGCGGAAGCTCTGGAAACACCATATATTTT
NA,TRBD1,TRBJ1-2,TRBV6-1,CASSEFPGQGIGENYGYTF,TGTGCCAGCAGTGAATTCCCCGGACAGGGTATAGGGGAGAACTATGGCTACACCTTC
NA,NA,TRBJ1-5,TRBV28,CASEKQGIQPQHF,TGTGCCAGCGAGAAACAGGGTATACAGCCCCAGCATTTT
NA,NA,TRBJ2-3,TRBV3-1/TRBV3-2,CASSQGLRGNTQYF,TGTGCCAGCAGCCAAGGCCTCCGAGGGAATACGCAGTATTTT
NA,TRBD1,TRBJ1-6,TRBV27,CASSSHQGAGNSPLHF,TGTGCCAGCAGTTCTCATCAGGGGGCAGGGAATTCACCCCTCCACTTT
NA,NA,TRBJ1-6,TRBV7-6,CASSPGVRGLKSPLHF,TGTGCCAGCAGCCCGGGGGTGCGTGGGTTGAAGTCACCCCTCCACTTT
NA,NA,TRBJ1-4,TRBV5-1,CASSLAEGGGEKLFF,TGCGCCAGCAGCTTGGCCGAGGGAGGCGGTGAAAAACTGTTTTTT
NA,TRBD2,TRBJ2-5,TRBV6-5,CASSLTTSGGQETQYF,TGTGCCAGCAGTTTGACGACTAGCGGGGGCCAAGAGACCCAGTACTTC
NA,NA,TRBJ1-4,TRBV5-1,CASSSNGQPLEKLFF,TGCGCCAGCAGCTCGAACGGACAGCCACTTGAAAAACTGTTTTTT
NA,NA,TRBJ2-5,TRBV27,CASSFVGEGTSQETQYF,TGTGCCAGCAGTTTCGTGGGAGAGGGGACAAGCCAAGAGACCCAGTACTTC
once,TRBD2,TRBJ2-7,TRBV9,CASSGTSGGADEQYF,TGTGCCAGCAGTGGGACTAGCGGGGGGGCCGACGAGCAGTACTTC
NA,NA,TRBJ1-1,TRBV6-1,CASSDLWGGTEAFF,TGTGCCAGCAGTGATCTGTGGGGCGGCACTGAAGCTTTCTTT
NA,TRBD2,TRBJ2-3,TRBV7-8,CASSLESGGPDTQYF,TGTGCCAGCAGTTTAGAGAGCGGGGGGCCAGATACGCAGTATTTT
NA,TRBD1,TRBJ1-2,TRBV6-6,CASSYSMAQGENGYTF,TGTGCCAGCAGTTACTCGATGGCACAGGGGGAGAATGGCTACACCTTC
many,TRBD1,TRBJ1-1,TRBV18,CASSGGQVGNTEAFF,TGTGCCAGCTCAGGCGGACAGGTCGGTAACACTGAAGCTTTCTTT
medium-sized,NA,TRBJ2-7,TRBV7-9,CASSKPPGYEQYF,TGTGCCAGCAGCAAACCCCCGGGCTACGAGCAGTACTTC
NA,NA,TRBJ1-5,TRBV19,CASDVGGVEQPQHF,TGTGCCAGTGACGTGGGGGGGGTGGAACAGCCCCAGCATTTT
NA,NA,TRBJ1-2,TRBV19,CASSMFGLDYGYTF,TGTGCCAGTAGTATGTTCGGACTGGACTATGGCTACACCTTC
NA,NA,TRBJ2-1,TRBV9,CASSVAGGFNEQFF,TGTGCCAGCAGCGTAGCGGGGGGCTTCAATGAGCAGTTCTTC
NA,NA,TRBJ2-1,TRBV7-2,CASSLTGNGEQFF,TGTGCCAGCAGTTTAACAGGGAACGGTGAGCAGTTCTTC
once,NA,TRBJ1-4,TRBV25-1,CASSVGGNEKLFF,TGTGCCAGCAGTGTAGGAGGAAATGAAAAACTGTTTTTT
NA,TRBD1,TRBJ2-7,TRBV2,CASHRSDKGQGAVYEQYF,TGTGCCAGCCATCGGAGCGATAAGGGACAGGGGGCGGTCTACGAGCAGTACTTC
once,TRBD1,TRBJ1-4,TRBV7-9,CASSPPTGIFEKLFF,TGTGCCAGCAGCCCACCGACAGGGATTTTTGAAAAACTGTTTTTT
NA,NA,TRBJ2-5,TRBV28,CASSFFSQGEETQYF,TGTGCCAGCAGTTTCTTTTCCCAGGGCGAAGAGACCCAGTACTTC
once,TRBD2,TRBJ2-2,TRBV5-1,CASSFVVLAGIGGTGELFF,TGCGCCAGCAGCTTTGTCGTACTAGCGGGGATTGGTGGCACCGGGGAGCTGTTTTTT
few,NA,TRBJ1-6,TRBV27,CASTQGFYNSPLHF,TGTGCCAGCACCCAGGGGTTTTATAATTCACCCCTCCACTTT
NA,TRBD2,TRBJ2-5,TRBV6-4,CASSHWGGNGTQYF,TGTGCCAGCAGCCACTGGGGGGGGAACGGGACCCAGTACTTC
NA,TRBD2,TRBJ2-3,TRBV10-2,CASSGGTSGGDTQYF,TGCGCCAGCAGTGGTGGGACTAGCGGCGGAGATACGCAGTATTTT
few,NA,TRBJ1-5,TRBV21-1,CASSRTRGEYQPQHF,TGTGCCAGCAGCAGGACCAGGGGGGAATATCAGCCCCAGCATTTT
NA,TRBD1,TRBJ2-2,TRBV7-2,CASSRTGNTGELFF,TGTGCCAGCAGCCGGACAGGGAACACCGGGGAGCTGTTTTTT
NA,NA,TRBJ2-5,TRBV9,CASTRDFNQETQYF,TGTGCCAGCACCCGGGACTTCAACCAAGAGACCCAGTACTTC
NA,NA,TRBJ1-3,TRBV10-3,CAISESTTGNTIYF,TGTGCCATCAGTGAGTCAACAACTGGAAACACCATATATTTT
NA,TRBD1,TRBJ1-2,TRBV7-2,CASSLGEGARGSYTF,TGTGCCAGCAGCTTAGGTGAGGGGGCGAGAGGGAGCTACACCTTC
NA,NA,TRBJ1-1,TRBV25-1,CASSEARVTEAFF,TGTGCCAGCAGTGAAGCCAGGGTCACTGAAGCTTTCTTT
NA,TRBD2,TRBJ2-3,TRBV5-1,CASSLDGGVGTDTQYF,TGCGCCAGCAGCTTGGACGGGGGGGTCGGCACAGATACGCAGTATTTT
once,NA,TRBJ2-7,TRBV6-4,CASSVRGHVGRWDYEQYF,TGTGCCAGCAGTGTTAGGGGACACGTAGGCAGGTGGGACTACGAGCAGTACTTC
once,NA,TRBJ2-3,TRBV5-8,CASSLRGAQGTTADTQYF,TGTGCCAGCAGCTTGAGGGGTGCTCAGGGAACCACTGCAGATACGCAGTATTTT
NA,NA,TRBJ1-2,TRBV7-8,CASSLSDANYGYTF,TGTGCCAGCAGCTTATCAGATGCTAACTATGGCTACACCTTC
NA,NA,TRBJ2-7,TRBV11-2,CASSLNAVYEQYF,TGTGCCAGCAGCCTCAACGCGGTTTACGAGCAGTACTTC
NA,NA,TRBJ2-3,TRBV28,CASSSLYTQYF,TGTGCCAGCAGTTCCCTCTATACGCAGTATTTT
NA,TRBD2,TRBJ2-3,TRBV6-1,CASSARVASGGPVDTQYF,TGTGCCAGCAGTGCACGCGTAGCCAGCGGGGGTCCGGTGGATACGCAGTATTTT
NA,NA,TRBJ2-2,TRBV7-9,CASSAGLPTGELFF,TGTGCCAGCAGCGCGGGACTCCCTACCGGGGAGCTGTTTTTT
once,NA,TRBJ2-1,TRBV15,CATSREFEYEQFF,TGTGCCACCAGCAGAGAGTTTGAGTATGAGCAGTTCTTC
NA,TRBD1,TRBJ1-1,TRBV6-6,CASSGTGGKWTEAFF,TGTGCCAGCAGCGGGACAGGGGGCAAATGGACTGAAGCTTTCTTT